This TCR beta chain was identified during a study of T cells after posttransplantation cyclophosphamide. This clone was recorded a few times. Sampled 1 year posttransplant, controls received myeloablative marrow transplants, methotrexate and a calcineurin inhibitor. Profiled with immunoSEQ multiplex PCR; TCRdb holds only in-frame clones, not every one. The top ten hold under 9.5% of the sample, which has roughly 24,000 clones, roughly 90% seen once. This receptor was taken from a female patient in her forties or fifties who received an allogeneic stem cell transplant from an unrelated donor, was CMV-positive, and had chronic GVHD only. Some of the T cells might come from the graft donor. Sequencing used PBMCs, obtained after an allogeneic stem cell transplant with a calcineurin inhibitor and methotrexate.

The DNA for the CDR3 is TGTGCTTCCCGACCGGGGGTCGACTATGGCTACACCTTC. It specifies CASRPGVDYGYTF. The chain is built from TRBV14 and TRBJ1-2, with D possibly being TRBD1 (5 bases). Germline CDR1 and CDR2: SGHDN and FVKESK. The CDR3 sequence is 13 residues long.